This is a list of T cell receptor beta chains from one sample in a study of T cell responses to AZD1222 COVID-19 vaccine. The repertoire was sequenced with immunoSEQ multiplex PCR; TCRdb's copy has only in-frame clones and lacks some. Among 80,000 or so clones listed, 75% to 95% were seen once. The sample consisted of peripheral blood, taken on day 0 of MenACWY control vaccination. The receptors come from an adult in good health. The CDR3 runs from the conserved cysteine through the conserved F or W. A D gene is named only where the DNA matches it firmly. A clone size is listed for some rows: how often the clone was seen (once, few, many), or a class if it is expanded.

>TRBJ1-1|11|.|TRBV14|.
TGTGCCAGCAGCCCTGGGGGTAAAGCTTTCTTT
CASSPGGKAFF
>TRBJ1-1|13|.|TRBV11-3|.
TGTGCCAGCAGCTTAGATAATTCGGGCGAAGCTTTCTTT
CASSLDNSGEAFF
>TRBJ1-1|13|.|TRBV11-2|once
TGTGCCAGCAGCCGTTCCCTTAACACTGAAGCTTTCTTT
CASSRSLNTEAFF
>TRBJ1-3|13|.|TRBV28|.
TGTGCCAGCAGCCGGACAGTTCTAAACACCATATATTTT
CASSRTVLNTIYF
>TRBJ2-1|13|TRBD2|TRBV28|.
TGTGCCAGCAGCAGCGGGACCTACAATGAGCAGTTCTTC
CASSSGTYNEQFF
>TRBJ1-4|15|.|TRBV28|once
TGTGCCAGCAGTTTCGGCAGCGCGACCCCTCATAAGCTGTTTTTT
CASSFGSATPHKLFF
>TRBJ1-1|12|.|TRBV2|once
TGTGCCAGCACGGGACAGAACACTGAAGCTTTCTTT
CASTGQNTEAFF
>TRBJ1-4|8|.|TRBV6-4|.
TGTGCCAACCTAAAACTGTTTTTT
CANLKLFF
>TRBJ2-2|18|.|TRBV7-2|.
TGTGCCAGCAGCTTACTGGCGGGTCTCAGGGGGGGCACCGGGGAGCTGTTTTTT
CASSLLAGLRGGTGELFF
>TRBJ2-7|14|TRBD1|TRBV3-1/TRBV3-2|.
TGTGCCAGCAGCCCAGGACAGGGAGGCTACGAGCAGTACTTC
CASSPGQGGYEQYF
>TRBJ1-1|16|.|TRBV5-1|.
TGCGCCAGCAGCTTAATCAACGCGGGGAAGGGAACTGAAGCTTTCTTT
CASSLINAGKGTEAFF
>TRBJ2-3|16|TRBD2|TRBV15|.
TGTGCCACCAGCAGAGATAGGGCGGGAGGGGCAGATACGCAGTATTTT
CATSRDRAGGADTQYF
>TRBJ2-2|15|.|TRBV9|once
TGTGCCAGCAGCGTATACGGCGGCTACACCGGGGAGCTGTTTTTT
CASSVYGGYTGELFF
>TRBJ1-2|13|.|TRBV19|.
TGTGCCAGTAGTATGTTGCAGAGCTATGGCTACACCTTC
CASSMLQSYGYTF
>TRBJ1-6|15|TRBD1|TRBV6-5|.
TGTGCCACGAGACAGGGGGCGTCGATAGCCTCACCCCTCCACTTT
CATRQGASIASPLHF
>TRBJ1-3|16|.|TRBV5-1|.
TGCGCCAGCAACTACTTCTGGGGCAGGGATGGAAACACCATATATTTT
CASNYFWGRDGNTIYF
>TRBJ1-2|12|TRBD1|TRBV2|.
TGTGCCAGAAGGGGACAGGGGTTTGACTACACCTTC
CARRGQGFDYTF
>TRBJ2-4|17|.|TRBV7-9|.
TGTGCCAGCAGCTTAGTGCTTGGGGACCTAGCCAAAAACATTCAGTACTTC
CASSLVLGDLAKNIQYF
>TRBJ1-4|13|.|TRBV7-6|.
TGTGCCAGCAGCCCCGGCTGGGATGAAAAACTGTTTTTT
CASSPGWDEKLFF
>TRBJ2-1|15|.|TRBV27|.
TGTGCCAGCCTACTAAGGGCTAGTTCCTACAATGAGCAGTTCTTC
CASLLRASSYNEQFF
>TRBJ2-5|15|.|TRBV7-3|once
TGTGCCAGCAGCTTATCGGGACATCGCCAAGAGACCCAGTACTTC
CASSLSGHRQETQYF
>TRBJ2-5|13|TRBD2|TRBV5-1|.
TGCGCCAGCAGCGCAGGACTAGGAGAGACCCAGTACTTC
CASSAGLGETQYF
>TRBJ1-4|13|.|TRBV24-1|.
TGTGCCACCCAGCCAAATCAGGGGGAAAAACTGTTTTTT
CATQPNQGEKLFF
>TRBJ1-5|14|TRBD1|TRBV3-1/TRBV3-2|.
TGTGCCAGCAGCCAAGTACAGGGGAGTCAGCCCCAGCATTTT
CASSQVQGSQPQHF
>TRBJ2-1|16|.|TRBV9|.
TGTGCCAGCAGCCCTTCACTCAGGAGGACGAACAATGAGCAGTTCTTC
CASSPSLRRTNNEQFF
>TRBJ2-3|18|.|TRBV5-6|.
TGTGCCAGCAGCTTGGCCCGAAGTGGGCTAAGGAGAATGAATACGCAGTATTTT
CASSLARSGLRRMNTQYF
>TRBJ2-3|13|.|TRBV29-1|.
TGCAGCGCTATGGGAGGAAGGGGCGGCACGCAGTATTTT
CSAMGGRGGTQYF
>TRBJ1-2|14|.|TRBV14|many
TGTGCCAGCAGCCAAGAGACAGCTGACTATGGCTACACCTTC
CASSQETADYGYTF
>TRBJ1-3|12|.|TRBV12-3/TRBV12-4|.
TGTGCCAGCAGTTTTACTGGAAACACCATATATTTT
CASSFTGNTIYF
>TRBJ2-3|11|.|TRBV2|.
TGTGCCGTATCTGAAGAAAGAGCGCAGTATTTT
CAVSEERAQYF
>TRBJ1-5|15|.|TRBV7-2|.
TGTGCCAGCAGCTTAGGGGGATACGGCAATCAGCCCCAGCATTTT
CASSLGGYGNQPQHF
>TRBJ1-5|14|.|TRBV27|.
TGTGCCAGCAGCCCTCGGGGACCCAATCAGCCCCAGCATTTT
CASSPRGPNQPQHF